This T cell receptor (beta chain) is drawn from a study of shared clonotypes between healthy human individuals. Assay: immunoSEQ multiplex PCR; the TCRdb copy retains only in-frame clones and omits some. The sample holds about 640,000 clones, 72% seen once. CDR1 is MNHEY, CDR2 SVGAGI, per germline. The CDR3 is 15 residues long. The germline V and J ends were trimmed by 7 bases and 0 bases, with 16 bases remaining between them. The receptor was isolated from a woman aged 30 to 39 in good health. This sequence joins TRBV6-5 and TRBJ2-7; the D gene is possibly TRBD1 (5 bases). Input material: memory CD4+ T cells sorted from blood. As for subset: CD45RA-negative fraction. CDR3 in amino acids: CASTIGAASSYEQYF. Here the CDR3 DNA reads TGTGCCAGCACCATAGGGGCAGCTAGCTCCTACGAGCAGTACTTC.